This T cell receptor (beta chain) was sequenced in a study of identifying expanded T cells in peripheral blood. Looked up from germline, CDR1 is SGHTA and CDR2 is FQGNSA. V lost 3 bases and J lost 6; bases outside the gene matches: 10. There are 16 residues in the CDR3. Clones were read by immunoSEQ multiplex PCR, and TCRdb kept only the in-frame ones, dropping some. In the table there are roughly 82,000 clones, just under 85% of which are singletons. This clone was counted once. Sample: blood. The rearrangement uses TRBV7-2 and TRBJ2-2, with TRBD1 matching over 7 bases. This TCR was recovered from a person between 18 and 69 years old in good health. This chain's CDR3 is CASSFSGQGQAGELFF. The DNA for the CDR3 is TGTGCCAGCAGCTTTTCCGGACAAGGACAGGCCGGGGAGCTGTTTTTT.